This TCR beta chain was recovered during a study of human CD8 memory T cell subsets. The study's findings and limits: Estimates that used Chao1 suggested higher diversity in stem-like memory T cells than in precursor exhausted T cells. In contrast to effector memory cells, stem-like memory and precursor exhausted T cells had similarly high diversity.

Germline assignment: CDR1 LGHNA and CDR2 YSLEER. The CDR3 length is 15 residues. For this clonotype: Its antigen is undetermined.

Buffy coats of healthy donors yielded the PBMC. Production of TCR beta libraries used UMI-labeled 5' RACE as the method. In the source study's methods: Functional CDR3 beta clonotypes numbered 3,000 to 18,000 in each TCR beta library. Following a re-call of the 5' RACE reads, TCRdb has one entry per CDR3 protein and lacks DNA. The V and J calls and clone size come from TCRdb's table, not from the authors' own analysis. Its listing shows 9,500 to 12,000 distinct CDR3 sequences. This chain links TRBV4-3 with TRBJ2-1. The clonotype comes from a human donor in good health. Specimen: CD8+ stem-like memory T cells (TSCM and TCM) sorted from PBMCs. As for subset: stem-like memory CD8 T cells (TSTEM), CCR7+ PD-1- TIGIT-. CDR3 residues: CASSPGLGSYNEQFF.